Each of the 20 T cell receptor beta chains below was sequenced from the same sample in a study of blood T cell repertoires in COVID-19. Sequencing used immunoSEQ multiplex PCR; TCRdb keeps in-frame clones, though not all of them. The sample yields 200,000 to 300,000 clones, about 90% seen once. The specimen was PBMCs or T cells enriched from blood (not recorded which). The receptors were gathered from a woman aged 40 to 50 with acute COVID-19.

The rearrangement joins TRBV6-5 to TRBJ2-1; possible D gene TRBD1, 6 bases. Germline CDR1 reads MNHEY; CDR2 reads SVGAGI. Trimming stripped 5 bases from V and 9 bases from J, with 17 bases between. The CDR3 length is 14 residues. CDR3 bases: TGTGCCAGCAGTCAAACAGGGATTTTTAGTGAGCAGTTCTTC. Translated: CASSQTGIFSEQFF.

This clone was seen a few times. The rearrangement uses TRBV18 and TRBJ2-3, with no clear D. Per the germline V gene, CDR1 is KGHSH and CDR2 is LQKENI. The CDR3 has 16 residues. V lost 4 bases to trimming and J lost 0 bases, with 14 bases between them. The CDR3 loop reads CASSLVSAGSTDTQYF. The CDR3 DNA is TGTGCCAGCTCACTAGTTTCTGCAGGAAGCACAGATACGCAGTATTTT.

This chain joins TRBV5-1 and TRBJ2-5, with TRBD1 as a possible D gene (6 bases). The CDR3 consists of 16 residues. CDR1 and CDR2 from the germline V gene are SGHRS and YFSETQ. V was clipped by 3 bases and J by 5 bases, with 20 bases between them. The CDR3 bases are TGCGCCAGCAGCTCATCCGGGACACTGTATTTGGAGACCCAGTACTTC. Protein sequence: CASSSSGTLYLETQYF.

The table lists this clone with a few counts. This same CDR3 is encoded by further DNA sequences in the sample. The V gene is TRBV7-6, the J gene TRBJ2-5; no clear D. The germline V gene has CDR1 SGHVS and CDR2 FNYEAQ. The CDR3 spans 12 residues. V lost 4 bases to trimming and J lost 3 bases, with 6 bases between them. The CDR3 DNA sequence: TGTGCCAGCAGCTCGAGAGAAGAGACCCAGTACTTC. It codes for CASSSREETQYF.

This clone was picked up one time. The chain combines TRBV6-5 with TRBJ1-1; the D is unclear. Germline V gene sequence: CDR1 MNHEY, CDR2 SVGAGI. V was pared by 8 bases and J by 4 bases, with 11 bases between. This CDR3 is 12 amino acids long. The CDR3 nucleotides are TGTGCCAGCGGATTCGAGGGCACTGAAGCTTTCTTT. Its protein is CASGFEGTEAFF.

The V call is TRBV5-5, the J call TRBJ2-2; 10 positions agree with TRBD2. The CDR3 is 16 amino acids. V lost 2 bases to trimming and J lost 5 bases; unmatched junction nucleotides: 6. Per germline, CDR1 SGHKS and CDR2 YYEKEE (reference sequence). The CDR3 DNA reads TGTGCCAGCAGCTTCTCTAGCGGGAGTCAGACCGGGGAGCTGTTTTTT. Translated: CASSFSSGSQTGELFF.

J is TRBJ2-7 and V is TRBV7-8; TRBD1 matches at 8 bases. The CDR3 has 20 amino acids. V lost 1 base to trimming and J lost 5 bases; unmatched junction nucleotides: 22. Germline V CDR1 and CDR2: SGHVS, FQNEAQ. CDR3 loop: CASSLGGEGQDPWVDHEQYF. The CDR3 DNA reads as TGTGCCAGCAGCTTAGGAGGTGAGGGACAGGACCCCTGGGTGGATCACGAGCAGTACTTC.

The chain recombines TRBV27 with TRBJ2-7, with D maybe TRBD1 (5 bases). Germline V gene data show CDR1 as MNHEY and CDR2 as SMNVEV (reference sequence). V was cut by 2 bases and J by 2 bases, with 7 bases left in between. The CDR3 loop spans 13 amino acids. Written as DNA, the CDR3 is TGTGCCAGCAGTTTAAGGACACCCTACGAGCAGTACTTC. Translation: CASSLRTPYEQYF.

The V and J genes are TRBV5-5 and TRBJ2-4; 9 bases are a match to TRBD2. The length of the CDR3 is 14 residues. Germline V gives CDR1 SGHKS, CDR2 YYEKEE (reference sequence). The junction had 6 bases not matched to a gene; V was cut back by 4 bases and J by 7 bases. The CDR3 DNA reads as TGTGCCAGCAGCCAGGGACTAGCAGCGAACATTCAGTACTTC. Translation gives CASSQGLAANIQYF.

This rearrangement joins TRBV10-3 to TRBJ2-1; TRBD2 agrees at 16 bases. J gave up 10 bases and V 4 bases, and 19 bases lay outside the gene matches. The CDR3 spans 20 residues. CDR1 is ENHRY, CDR2 SYGVKD, per germline. The CDR3 DNA follows: TGTGCCATCAGTGGGCCGCCCGGGACTAGCGGGAGGGAAGTTGGATGGGAGCAGTTCTTC. Translated, it gives CAISGPPGTSGREVGWEQFF.

The chain recombines TRBV5-6 with TRBJ1-2, with D possibly matching TRBD1 (5 bases). The CDR3 has 13 residues. Germline CDR1 SGHDT, CDR2 YYEEEE. Trimming removed 1 base from V and 8 bases from J, with 12 bases in between. CDR3 sequence reads: CASSLSGGEGYTF. The CDR3 DNA follows: TGTGCCAGCAGCTTGTCGGGAGGGGAGGGCTACACCTTC.

The chain couples TRBV19 to TRBJ1-6; perhaps TRBD1 as D (5 bases). Trimming removed 0 bases at V and 10 bases at J, with 13 bases between. The CDR3 length is 15 residues. CDR1 is LNHDA and CDR2 is SQIVND in the germline V gene (reference sequence). CDR3 region: CASSIDLQVGSPLHF. As DNA, the CDR3 is TGTGCCAGTAGTATAGATTTACAGGTCGGCTCACCCCTCCACTTT. Full variable domain (rest looked up from reference TRBV19 and TRBJ1-6): DGGITQSPKYLFRKEGQNVTLSCEQNLNHDAMYWYRQDPGQGLRLIYYSQIVNDFQKGDIAEGYSVSREKKESFPLTVTSAQKNPTAFYLCASSIDLQVGSPLHFGNGTRLTVT.

The J gene is TRBJ2-1, the V gene TRBV30, with D uncertain. CDR1 and CDR2 (germline): GTSNPN, SVGIG (reference sequence). V was shortened by 0 bases and J by 8 bases, with 14 bases between the two germline ends. This CDR3 contains 14 residues. The CDR3 loop reads CAWSVGPDPDEQFF. CDR3 DNA: TGTGCCTGGAGTGTTGGGCCCGACCCCGATGAGCAGTTCTTC.

This clone came up a few times. V gene TRBV11-2 combines with J gene TRBJ2-1; D gene unclear. V shed 4 bases and J shed 3 bases, with 13 bases lying between them. Per the germline V gene, CDR1 is SGHAT and CDR2 is FQNNGV. The CDR3 runs to 15 residues. CDR3 nucleotides: TGTGCCAGCAGCTCCCTTGGGCAGCTCTACAATGAGCAGTTCTTC. This sequence encodes CASSSLGQLYNEQFF.

This sequence joins TRBV19 and TRBJ1-6; 9 nucleotides match TRBD1. CDR1 is LNHDA and CDR2 is SQIVND in the germline V gene (reference sequence). Trimming took 6 bases from V and 7 from J; bases not matched to a gene: 7. There are 15 residues in the CDR3. The CDR3 loop reads CASREYGTGNSPLHF. For the CDR3, the DNA is TGTGCCAGTAGGGAATATGGGACAGGGAATTCACCCCTCCACTTT.

This clone was recorded a few times. This rearrangement joins TRBV2 to TRBJ1-6; no clear D gene. V lost 11 bases and J 0 bases, leaving 8 bases between the germline ends. This CDR3 contains 13 residues. Per the germline V gene, CDR1 is SNHLY and CDR2 is FYNNEI. This chain's CDR3 is CASGSSYNSPLHF. DNA for the CDR3: TGTGCCTCGGGGAGCTCCTATAATTCACCCCTCCACTTT.

The chain employs TRBV6-5 and TRBJ2-7; 10 bases are shared with TRBD1. The V gene's germline CDR1 is MNHEY and CDR2 SVGAGI. The V segment lost 9 bases and the J segment 4 bases; nucleotides outside the gene matches: 6. This CDR3 spans 13 amino acids. The DNA for the CDR3 is TGTGCCAGTGTCTCGGACAGGGGGTACGAGCAGTACTTC. Encoded protein: CASVSDRGYEQYF.

This clone was observed once. This chain uses TRBV4-1 with TRBJ1-5; 7 positions agree with TRBD1. Germline values: CDR1 MGHRA, CDR2 YSYEKL. The CDR3 is 16 amino acids. Unmatched junction bases numbered 6, after V lost 1 base and J lost 3 bases. For the CDR3, the DNA is TGCGCCAGCAGCCAAGTTTTGGGACAGATCAATCAGCCCCAGCATTTT. Translated, it gives CASSQVLGQINQPQHF.

This chain links TRBV19 with TRBJ2-5; D is perhaps TRBD2 (5 bases). This CDR3 is built from 14 residues. Germline V gene lookup returns CDR1 LNHDA and CDR2 SQIVND (reference sequence). Trimming stripped 3 bases from V and 5 bases from J, with 13 bases between. The CDR3 protein is CASSMSVGGETQYF. The CDR3 nucleotides read TGTGCCAGTAGTATGTCCGTAGGAGGCGAGACCCAGTACTTC.

V is TRBV7-9 and J is TRBJ1-4; no definite D call. Germline CDR1 and CDR2: SEHNR and FQNEAQ (reference sequence). The CDR3 runs to 16 residues. The V end lost 3 bases, the J end lost 0 bases, and 11 bases lay between the germline ends. The CDR3 sequence is CASSLGDTATNEKLFF. The CDR3 nucleotides read TGTGCCAGCAGCTTGGGTGACACCGCAACTAATGAAAAACTGTTTTTT.